This T cell receptor beta chain was recovered during a study of cytomegalovirus exposure and HLA in healthy donors. Looking at the study overall: The roughly 700 first-cohort repertoires and the 100 to 150 validation repertoires shared the same platform, a later analysis reported. Study results and limitations: According to the study, around 180 TCR beta chains were cytomegalovirus-associated. Under in vitro conditions, three CMV-associated chains were confirmed as specific for CMV antigens.

CDR1 and CDR2 from the germline V gene are SNHLY and FYNNEI. The CDR3 is 13 residues long. Trimming pared 6 bases from V and 5 bases from J, leaving 13 bases between. In the case of this clone: Its target is not known.

Libraries were prepared by immunoSEQ multiplex PCR; TCRdb keeps only in-frame clonotypes and omits some of them. The sample carries approximately 300,000 clones, 86% recorded once. Sequencing was done on a sample of PBMCs. The TCR sequence derives from a woman aged 18 to 35 in good health and CMV-seronegative. This chain uses TRBV2 with TRBJ2-5; no definite D call. The CDR3 is CASRGPSVETQYF. DNA for the CDR3: TGTGCCAGCAGGGGTCCCAGCGTGGAGACCCAGTACTTC.